This T cell receptor (beta chain) was recorded in a study of T cell changes during pregnancy in multiple sclerosis. This CDR3 is built from 15 residues. V lost 4 bases and J lost 0; bases outside the gene matches: 3. Looked up from germline, CDR1 is MGHRA and CDR2 is YSYEKL. Repertoires were generated with immunoSEQ multiplex PCR, while TCRdb's copy carries only in-frame clones and drops some. Of approximately 40,000 clones listed, more than 85% are singletons. The specimen comprised CD8+ T cells from peripheral blood mononuclear cells, sampled in the third trimester of pregnancy. The clonotype originates from a female donor with multiple sclerosis, enrolled in a pregnancy study. This chain connects TRBV4-1 to TRBJ2-3, with 8 bases identical to TRBD2. The CDR3 spells CASSRTSGSTDTQYF. Written as DNA, the CDR3 is TGCGCCAGCAGCCGAACTAGCGGTAGCACAGATACGCAGTATTTT.